Shown below are 28 T cell receptor beta chains from a single sample sequenced in a study of T cell repertoires and HLA-DP antigens. No antigen has been assigned to these receptors. Clones were read by immunoSEQ multiplex PCR, and TCRdb kept only the in-frame ones, dropping some. This sample yields around 70,000 clones, of which 80% are seen a single time; around 1.6% belongs to the top ten. What was sequenced was CD4+ T cells from PBMCs. These receptors were taken from a man aged 55 to 70 in good health and CMV-seronegative.

The chain links TRBV5-4 to TRBJ2-4; a possible D gene is TRBD2 (5 bases). This CDR3 region has 16 residues. V gave up 4 bases and J gave up 0 bases, with 14 bases separating them. CDR1 and CDR2 (germline): SGHNT, YYREEE (reference sequence). The DNA of the CDR3 is TGTGCCAGCAGCCATCCCGGGATCGAAGCCAAAAACATTCAGTACTTC. Protein product: CASSHPGIEAKNIQYF. The full variable domain, rest sourced from reference TRBV5-4 and TRBJ2-4, is ETGVTQSPTHLIKTRGQQVTLRCSSQSGHNTVSWYQQALGQGPQFIFQYYREEENGRGNFPPRFSGLQFPNYSSELNVNALELDDSALYLCASSHPGIEAKNIQYFGAGTRLSVL.

The rearrangement links TRBV7-2 to TRBJ2-7, with D unresolved. The length of the CDR3 is 14 residues. Per germline, CDR1 SGHTA and CDR2 FQGNSA. V was shortened by 5 bases and J by 2 bases, with 13 bases between the two germline ends. CDR3 DNA: TGTGCCAGCAGCAATTACGGGCCCACCTACGAGCAGTACGTC. Amino acid sequence: CASSNYGPTYEQYV.

This sequence joins TRBV7-2 and TRBJ2-3, with D hard to call. The length of the CDR3 is 16 residues. V lost 1 base and J lost 4, with 15 bases in between. CDR1 is SGHTA, CDR2 FQGNSA, per germline. The CDR3, as DNA: TGTGCCAGCAGCTTAGAAGGGTGGGGTGGGGCAGATACGCAGTATTTT. Translation: CASSLEGWGGADTQYF.

This chain joins TRBV28 and TRBJ2-1, with D possibly being TRBD2 (5 bases). Germline values: CDR1 MDHEN, CDR2 SYDVKM. V lost 8 bases to trimming and J lost 5 bases, with 19 bases between them. The CDR3 contains 15 residues. The CDR3 loop reads CASPPGGLANNEQFF. The CDR3 bases are TGTGCCAGCCCCCCAGGCGGGCTAGCAAACAATGAGCAGTTCTTC.

The chain links TRBV28 to TRBJ2-1; a possible D gene is TRBD2 (5 bases). Trimming took off 7 bases at V and 3 bases at J, with 10 bases between the two ends. Germline V gene lookup returns CDR1 MDHEN and CDR2 SYDVKM. The CDR3 extends over 13 amino acids. CDR3 in DNA: TGTGCCAGCAACACCCGGGACTACAATGAGCAGTTCTTC. It translates to CASNTRDYNEQFF.

The genes are TRBV9 and TRBJ2-5, with D possibly matching TRBD2 (7 bases). There are 16 residues in the CDR3. Germline-derived CDR1 and CDR2 are SGDLS and YYNGEE. V lost 4 bases and J 2 bases, leaving 18 bases between the germline ends. For the CDR3, the DNA is TGTGCCAGCAGCTTCTCTTTAGGGGGGGATCAAGAGACCCAGTACTTC. Protein product: CASSFSLGGDQETQYF.

The rearrangement links TRBV6-5 to TRBJ2-7; D call uncertain. Germline assignment: CDR1 MNHEY and CDR2 SVGAGI. Trimming cost V 7 bases and J 5 bases, with 9 bases left between them. The length of the CDR3 is 11 residues. The CDR3 coding sequence is TGTGCCAGCACCTTTGTCCACGAGCAGTACTTC. Translated: CASTFVHEQYF.

Here the CDR3 DNA reads TGTGCCAGCAGCTCCAGTGGGGGGGCGTTCGAAAAACTGTTTTTT. It translates to CASSSSGGAFEKLFF. The chain employs TRBV7-2 and TRBJ1-4; the D gene is possibly TRBD1 (6 bases). The germline CDR1 and CDR2 sequences are SGHTA and FQGNSA. Trimming pared 4 bases from V and 8 bases from J, leaving 17 bases between. The CDR3 has 15 amino acids.

This CDR3 reads CASSLEQGAAKLFF. The CDR3 nucleotides read TGCGCCAGCAGCCTTGAACAGGGGGCCGCCAAACTGTTTTTT. The chain links TRBV4-3 to TRBJ1-4; 9 bases map to TRBD1. Germline values: CDR1 LGHNA, CDR2 YSLEER. The CDR3 is made up of 14 amino acids. Trimming removed 4 bases from V and 11 bases from J; junction bases left unmatched: 8.

The chain is built from TRBV7-9 and TRBJ2-2, with unresolved D. The CDR3 covers 13 residues. CDR1 SEHNR and CDR2 FQNEAQ come from the germline V gene (reference sequence). V lost 1 base, J lost 3 bases, and 3 bases lay in between. The CDR3 here is CASSLGYTGELFF. CDR3 DNA: TGTGCCAGCAGCTTAGGTTACACCGGGGAGCTGTTTTTT.

V is TRBV7-2 and J is TRBJ1-1; perhaps TRBD1 as D (5 bases). CDR3 length: 13 amino acids. Trimming removed 3 bases from V and 3 bases from J, with 8 bases in between. Germline V gene lookup returns CDR1 SGHTA and CDR2 FQGNSA. The CDR3 sequence is CASSLTEHTEAFF. The DNA of the CDR3 is TGTGCCAGCAGCTTGACAGAACACACTGAAGCTTTCTTT. Full variable domain (rest looked up from reference TRBV7-2 and TRBJ1-1): GAGVSQSPSNKVTEKGKDVELRCDPISGHTALYWYRQSLGQGLEFLIYFQGNSAPDKSGLPSDRFSAERTGGSVSTLTIQRTQQEDSAVYLCASSLTEHTEAFFGQGTRLTVV.

The rearrangement joins TRBV4-1 to TRBJ2-1; 8 nucleotides match TRBD2. CDR1 and CDR2 (germline): MGHRA, YSYEKL. The V and J ends lost 0 bases and 0 bases, in that order; junction bases with no gene match: 4. This CDR3 spans 17 amino acids. The CDR3 coding sequence is TGCGCCAGCAGCCAAGATAGGGCGGGAGGCTCCTACAATGAGCAGTTCTTC. This sequence encodes CASSQDRAGGSYNEQFF.

This chain joins TRBV9 and TRBJ2-3; D is undetermined. Trimming removed 0 bases at V and 0 bases at J, with 14 bases between. The CDR3 is 17 amino acids. Germline V gene sequence: CDR1 SGDLS, CDR2 YYNGEE. CDR3 amino acids: CASSVEGASTSTDTQYF. The CDR3 DNA follows: TGTGCCAGCAGCGTAGAAGGCGCCAGTACTAGCACAGATACGCAGTATTTT.

DNA of the CDR3: TGTGCCAGCAGCGGAGGAACTGAAGCTTTCTTT. Its protein is CASSGGTEAFF. The rearrangement joins TRBV2 to TRBJ1-1, with unresolved D. V lost 6 bases and J 5 bases, leaving 7 bases between the germline ends. This CDR3 has 11 residues. Germline-derived CDR1 and CDR2 are SNHLY and FYNNEI.

The genes are TRBV5-5 and TRBJ1-6, with TRBD1 matching over 8 bases. The V segment lost 4 bases and the J segment 9 bases; nucleotides outside the gene matches: 12. CDR1 and CDR2 from the germline V gene are SGHKS and YYEKEE (reference sequence). This CDR3 region has 16 residues. CDR3 sequence: CASSESRTGFASPLHF. CDR3 sequence (DNA): TGTGCCAGCAGCGAATCGAGGACAGGGTTTGCTTCACCCCTCCACTTT.

V usage is TRBV5-5 and J usage is TRBJ2-1, with TRBD2 identical over 16 bases. There are 15 residues in the CDR3. Germline CDR1 is SGHKS and CDR2 is YYEKEE (reference sequence). The junction had 3 bases not matched to a gene; V was cut back by 4 bases and J by 8 bases. Written as DNA, the CDR3 is TGTGCCAGCAGCCGGGGACTAGCGGGAGGGGATGAGCAGTTCTTC. Protein: CASSRGLAGGDEQFF.

This chain uses TRBV5-1 with TRBJ2-1; D may be TRBD1 or TRBD2 (5 bases each). Trimming left V 2 bases short and J 7 bases short, with 10 bases between. Germline loops: CDR1 SGHRS, CDR2 YFSETQ. This CDR3 is built from 13 residues. CDR3 DNA sequence: TGCGCCAGCAGCTTATCATGGGGGAATGAGCAGTTCTTC. Its translation: CASSLSWGNEQFF.

The gene calls are TRBV7-9 and TRBJ2-1; 12 bases match TRBD1. With V trimmed by 7 bases and J by 9 bases, 10 bases remained unmatched. The germline CDR1 and CDR2 sequences are SEHNR and FQNEAQ (reference sequence). This CDR3 is 15 amino acids long. CDR3: CASNRPGQGAGEQFF. The CDR3 DNA follows: TGTGCCAGCAACCGACCGGGACAGGGGGCTGGTGAGCAGTTCTTC. Supplemented by reference TRBV7-9 and TRBJ2-1, the full variable domain reads DTGVSQNPRHKITKRGQNVTFRCDPISEHNRLYWYRQTLGQGPEFLTYFQNEAQLEKSRLLSDRFSAERPKGSFSTLEIQRTEQGDSAMYLCASNRPGQGAGEQFFGPGTRLTVL.

This chain connects TRBV4-1 to TRBJ1-4; D is possibly TRBD1 (6 bases). The CDR3 spans 15 residues. V was trimmed by 0 bases and J by 7 bases, leaving 12 bases between them. The V gene's germline CDR1 is MGHRA and CDR2 YSYEKL. CDR3 residues: CASSQDRGRGEKLFF. CDR3 sequence (DNA): TGCGCCAGCAGCCAAGATAGGGGCAGGGGTGAAAAACTGTTTTTT.

V gene TRBV19 combines with J gene TRBJ2-6; 10 bases line up with TRBD1. CDR1 LNHDA and CDR2 SQIVND come from the germline V gene (reference sequence). CDR3 size: 20 residues. The trim removed 3 bases at V and 4 bases at J, leaving 15 bases unmatched. CDR3 loop: CASSMRRSGTGVAGANVLTF. The CDR3 DNA reads TGTGCCAGTAGTATGCGAAGGTCCGGGACAGGGGTAGCGGGGGCCAACGTCCTGACTTTC. The full variable domain, rest sourced from reference TRBV19 and TRBJ2-6, is DGGITQSPKYLFRKEGQNVTLSCEQNLNHDAMYWYRQDPGQGLRLIYYSQIVNDFQKGDIAEGYSVSREKKESFPLTVTSAQKNPTAFYLCASSMRRSGTGVAGANVLTFGAGSRLTVL.

The V gene is TRBV10-1, the J gene TRBJ2-2; 7 positions agree with TRBD1. CDR1 is WNHNN, CDR2 SYGVQD, per germline (reference sequence). The ends lost 8 bases at V and 0 bases at J; junction bases unmatched: 3. CDR3 length equals 14 residues. The CDR3 region has the DNA TGCGCCAGCGCAGGGGGTGCGAACACCGGGGAGCTGTTTTTT. This codes for CASAGGANTGELFF.

This clone came up once. The chain joins TRBV9 to TRBJ2-1, with 10 bases that match TRBD1. CDR3 length: 15 residues. The germline V gene encodes CDR1 SGDLS and CDR2 YYNGEE. The V gene end was trimmed by 2 bases and the J gene end by 5 bases; junction bases not matched to a gene: 4. CDR3 in amino acids: CASSVRTGGNNEQFF. CDR3 DNA: TGTGCCAGCAGCGTTCGGACAGGGGGGAACAATGAGCAGTTCTTC.

In its sample, this clone was seen a few times. The gene calls are TRBV28 and TRBJ1-2, with 10 bases lining up with TRBD1. This CDR3 has 15 amino acids. Germline CDR1 is MDHEN and CDR2 is SYDVKM. Trimming at V came to 5 bases and at J to 4 bases, leaving 7 bases not matched to a gene. The CDR3 sequence is CASSPPGQGTYGYTF. In DNA form, the CDR3 reads TGTGCCAGCAGTCCCCCGGGACAGGGGACCTATGGCTACACCTTC.

The V gene is TRBV9, the J gene TRBJ2-5; D might be TRBD1 (6 bases). The CDR3 loop spans 16 amino acids. Germline CDR1 reads SGDLS; CDR2 reads YYNGEE. V lost 3 bases and J 1 base, leaving 16 bases between the germline ends. CDR3: CASSDRFGGFQETQYF. CDR3 bases: TGTGCCAGCAGCGACCGCTTTGGGGGCTTCCAAGAGACCCAGTACTTC.

The table lists this clone with a count of one. This CDR3 is CASSHVQGSYEQYV. The CDR3 nucleotides are TGCGCCAGCAGCCACGTACAGGGATCCTACGAGCAGTACGTC. V and J are TRBV4-1 and TRBJ2-7; perhaps TRBD1 as D (6 bases). This CDR3 region has 14 residues. Trimming left V 3 bases short and J 1 base short, with 10 bases between. CDR1 is MGHRA and CDR2 is YSYEKL in the germline V gene.

The rearrangement uses TRBV28 and TRBJ2-3; 10 bases agree with TRBD2. The V and J ends lost 6 bases and 6 bases, in that order; junction bases with no gene match: 12. The germline V gene encodes CDR1 MDHEN and CDR2 SYDVKM. The CDR3 length is 16 residues. DNA of the CDR3: TGTGCCAGCAGACCGACCGGGACTAGCGTGTCGGATACGCAGTATTTT. Translation gives CASRPTGTSVSDTQYF.

The chain couples TRBV4-2 to TRBJ2-7, with 7 bases identical to TRBD1. The V gene's germline CDR1 is LGHNA and CDR2 YNFKEQ. V gave up 9 bases and J gave up 0 bases; unmatched junction bases: 11. This CDR3 comprises 15 residues. This chain's CDR3 is CARSCPGTDSYEQYV. The CDR3 DNA reads TGTGCCAGAAGCTGCCCCGGGACAGACTCCTACGAGCAGTACGTC.

This chain connects TRBV5-8 to TRBJ1-4, with D possibly being TRBD1 (6 bases). There are 16 residues in the CDR3. CDR1 is SGHTS and CDR2 is YDEGEE in the germline V gene. Trimming stripped 1 base from V and 0 bases from J, with 10 bases between. For the CDR3, the DNA is TGTGCCAGCAGCTTGTTGTCAGGGGCAACTAATGAAAAACTGTTTTTT. Amino acid sequence: CASSLLSGATNEKLFF.